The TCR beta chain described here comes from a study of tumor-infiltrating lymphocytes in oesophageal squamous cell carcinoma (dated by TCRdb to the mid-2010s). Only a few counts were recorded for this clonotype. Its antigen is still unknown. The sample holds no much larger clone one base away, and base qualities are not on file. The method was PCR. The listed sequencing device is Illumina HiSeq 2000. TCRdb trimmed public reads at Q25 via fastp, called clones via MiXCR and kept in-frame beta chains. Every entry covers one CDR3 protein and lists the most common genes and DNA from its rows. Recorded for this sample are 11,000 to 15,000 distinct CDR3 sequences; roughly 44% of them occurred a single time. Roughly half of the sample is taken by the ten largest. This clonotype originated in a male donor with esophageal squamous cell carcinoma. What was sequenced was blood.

This receptor carries the CDR3 CASSPQLNEQFF. DNA sequence: TGTGCCAGCAGTCCCCAACTCAATGAGCAGTTCTTC. The chain is assembled from TRBV28 and TRBJ2-1; the D segment cannot be called with confidence. Inclusive of the bounding cysteine and phenylalanine, the CDR3 is 12 residues long. This entry keeps only the CDR3 DNA: 36 bases, framed from base 1. The germline V gene gives CDR1 as MDHEN and CDR2 as SYDVKM. V drops 5 bases and J drops 6 bases, leaving 8 bases in between. Supplemented by the reference TRBV28 and TRBJ2-1 proteins around the CDR3, the complete variable domain is DVKVTQSSRYLVKRTGEKVFLECVQDMDHENMFWYRQDPGLGLRLIYFSYDVKMKEKGDIPEGYSVSREKKERFSLILESASTNQTSMYLCASSPQLNEQFFGPGTRLTVL.